This T cell receptor beta chain was identified during a study of T cell changes during pregnancy in multiple sclerosis. Sequenced by immunoSEQ multiplex PCR; TCRdb stores in-frame clones only, minus some. The profile shows fewer than 65,000 clones, more than 85% of them singletons. The CDR3 consists of 12 residues. Germline loops: CDR1 SQVTM, CDR2 ANQGSEA. V lost 4 bases, J lost 4 bases, and 10 bases lay in between. The material was CD4+ T cells from peripheral blood mononuclear cells, obtained after pregnancy. The chain couples TRBV29-1 to TRBJ1-1; weak D call: TRBD1 (5 bases). This TCR came from a female donor with multiple sclerosis, enrolled in a pregnancy study. CDR3: CSVGGAGTEAFF. CDR3 bases: TGCAGCGTTGGTGGGGCTGGCACTGAAGCTTTCTTT.